One and the same sample provided the 6 T cell receptor beta chains below, sequenced in a study of T cell responses to AZD1222 COVID-19 vaccine. Here immunoSEQ multiplex PCR was the method, and the copy in TCRdb shows in-frame clones only, minus some. Among 110,000 or so clones listed, more than 75% were seen once. The material sequenced was peripheral blood, taken 28 days after the second AZD1222 dose. The receptor source for this set is an adult who received the AZD1222 COVID-19 vaccine.

The chain has TRBV6-6 and TRBJ1-1; weak D call: TRBD1 (5 bases). Germline CDR1 and CDR2: MNHNY and SVGAGI (reference sequence). With 6 bases removed from V and 5 bases from J, the gap between germline ends came to 13 bases. The length of the CDR3 is 13 residues. In DNA, the CDR3 is TGTGCCAGCAGCTCGGACATACTAACTGAAGCTTTCTTT. It translates to CASSSDILTEAFF.

The chain combines TRBV12-3 or TRBV12-4 with TRBJ1-2, with D possibly matching TRBD1 (5 bases). The CDR3 is 13 amino acids. Trimming stripped 6 bases from V and 1 base from J, with 9 bases between. The DNA for the CDR3 is TGTGCCAGCAGCCTCGGACATAACTATGGCTACACCTTC. Its translation is CASSLGHNYGYTF.

This chain joins TRBV19 and TRBJ2-2, with 10 bases aligning to TRBD2. The CDR3 sequence is 16 residues long. Trimming took 2 bases from V and 6 from J; bases not matched to a gene: 6. CDR1 and CDR2 from the germline V gene are LNHDA and SQIVND (reference sequence). For the CDR3, the DNA is TGTGCCAGTAGTATAAGTGCTAGCGGGAGCTCCGGGGAGCTGTTTTTT. This codes for CASSISASGSSGELFF.

The V gene is TRBV28, the J gene TRBJ2-1; D is unresolved. Per germline, CDR1 MDHEN and CDR2 SYDVKM. Trimming took off 1 base at V and 9 bases at J, with 10 bases between the two ends. This CDR3 has 13 amino acids. CDR3 protein: CASSLSPPGEQFF. DNA of the CDR3: TGTGCCAGCAGTTTATCCCCACCGGGTGAGCAGTTCTTC.

This chain uses TRBV4-1 with TRBJ1-1; no clear D gene. Per germline, CDR1 MGHRA and CDR2 YSYEKL. The ends were cut back, 1 base at V and 2 bases at J, with 11 bases in the middle. The CDR3 sequence is 15 residues long. For the CDR3, the DNA is TGCGCCAGCAGCCAAGGCGGGTCAGGAAACACTGAAGCTTTCTTT. Its translation: CASSQGGSGNTEAFF.

The chain is built from TRBV4-3 and TRBJ1-5, with D maybe TRBD1 (6 bases). V was trimmed by 0 bases and J by 7 bases, leaving 13 bases between them. Germline loops: CDR1 LGHNA, CDR2 YSLEER. The CDR3 runs to 15 residues. For the CDR3, the DNA is TGCGCCAGCAGCCAAGATTGGGGAAGGGGGCAGCCCCAGCATTTT. Translation: CASSQDWGRGQPQHF.